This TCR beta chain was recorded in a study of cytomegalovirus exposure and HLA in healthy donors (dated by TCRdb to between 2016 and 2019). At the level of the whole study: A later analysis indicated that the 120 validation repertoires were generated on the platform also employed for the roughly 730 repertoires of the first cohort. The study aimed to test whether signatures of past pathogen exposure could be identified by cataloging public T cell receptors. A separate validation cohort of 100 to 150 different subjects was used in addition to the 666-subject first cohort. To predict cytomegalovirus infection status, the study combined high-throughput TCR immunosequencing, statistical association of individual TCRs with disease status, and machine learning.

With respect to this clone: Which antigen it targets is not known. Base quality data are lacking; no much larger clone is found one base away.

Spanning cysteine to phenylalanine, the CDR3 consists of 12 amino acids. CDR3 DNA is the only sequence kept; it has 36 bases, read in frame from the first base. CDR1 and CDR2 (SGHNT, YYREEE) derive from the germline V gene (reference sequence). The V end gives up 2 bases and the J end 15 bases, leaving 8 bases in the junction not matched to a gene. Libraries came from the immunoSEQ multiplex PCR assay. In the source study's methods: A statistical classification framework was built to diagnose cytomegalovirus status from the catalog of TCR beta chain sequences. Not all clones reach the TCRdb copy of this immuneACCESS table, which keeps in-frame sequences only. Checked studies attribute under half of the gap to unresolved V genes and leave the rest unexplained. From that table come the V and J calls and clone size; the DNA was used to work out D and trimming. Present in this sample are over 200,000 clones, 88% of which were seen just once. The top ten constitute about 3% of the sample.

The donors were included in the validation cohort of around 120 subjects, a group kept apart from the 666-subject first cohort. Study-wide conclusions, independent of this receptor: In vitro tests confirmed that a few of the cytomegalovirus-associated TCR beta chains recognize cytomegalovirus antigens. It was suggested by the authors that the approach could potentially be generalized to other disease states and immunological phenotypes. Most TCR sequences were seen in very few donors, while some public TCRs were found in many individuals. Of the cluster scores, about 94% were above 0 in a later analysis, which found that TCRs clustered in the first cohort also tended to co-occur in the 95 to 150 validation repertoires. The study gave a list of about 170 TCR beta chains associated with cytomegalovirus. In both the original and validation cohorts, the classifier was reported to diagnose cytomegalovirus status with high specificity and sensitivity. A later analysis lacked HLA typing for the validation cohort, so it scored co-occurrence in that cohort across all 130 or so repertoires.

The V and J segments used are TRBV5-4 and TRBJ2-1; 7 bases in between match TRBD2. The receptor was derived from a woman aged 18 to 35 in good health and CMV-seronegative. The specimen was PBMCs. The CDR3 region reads CASSFMAGERFF. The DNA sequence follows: TGTGCCAGCAGCTTTATGGCGGGAGAACGGTTCTTC.